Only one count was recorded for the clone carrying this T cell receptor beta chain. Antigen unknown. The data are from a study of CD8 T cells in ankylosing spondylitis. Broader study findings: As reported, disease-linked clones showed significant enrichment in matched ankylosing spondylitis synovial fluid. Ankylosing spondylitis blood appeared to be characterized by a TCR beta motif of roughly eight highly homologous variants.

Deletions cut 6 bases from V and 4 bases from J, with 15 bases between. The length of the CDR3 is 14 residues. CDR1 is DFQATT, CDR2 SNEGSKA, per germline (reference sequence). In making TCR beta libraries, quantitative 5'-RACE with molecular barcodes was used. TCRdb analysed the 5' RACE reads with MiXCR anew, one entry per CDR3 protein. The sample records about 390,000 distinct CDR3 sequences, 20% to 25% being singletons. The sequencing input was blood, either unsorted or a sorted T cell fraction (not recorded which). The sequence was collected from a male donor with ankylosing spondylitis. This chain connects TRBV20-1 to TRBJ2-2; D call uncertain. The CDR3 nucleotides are TGCAGTGCCAGAAGGCAGGATGGCACCGGGGAGCTGTTTTTT. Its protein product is CSARRQDGTGELFF.